In this sample, the clone carrying this T cell receptor (beta chain) turned up a few times. This CDR3 is built from 14 residues. In germline, CDR1 is SGHKS, CDR2 YYEKEE (reference sequence). V shed 1 base and J shed 1 base, with 8 bases lying between them. This entry comes from a study of blood T cell repertoires in COVID-19. Study background: Sites in the United States, Italy and Spain provided acute and convalescent COVID-19 samples. PBMCs, B-cell-depleted T cells, or T cells were the source of the cDNA or gDNA that made up the material.

The authors' processing: Estimation of nucleated cell counts relied on the amplification of reference gene primers. Profiled with immunoSEQ multiplex PCR; TCRdb holds only in-frame clones, not every one. V and J calls and clone size are copied from that table; D and trimming were computed from the DNA. Seen here are about 240,000 clones, approximately 78% observed once, and the top ten hold about an eighth. The source is a woman aged 55-70 years with active or convalescent COVID-19. This chain joins TRBV5-5 and TRBJ1-1; D gene ambiguous. Specimen: peripheral blood. The CDR3 protein is CASSLLGENTEAFF. The CDR3 DNA sequence: TGTGCCAGCAGCTTGCTGGGAGAGAACACTGAAGCTTTCTTT. The entire variable domain, with the rest obtained from reference TRBV5-5 and TRBJ1-1, is as follows: DAGVTQSPTHLIKTRGQQVTLRCSPISGHKSVSWYQQVLGQGPQFIFQYYEKEERGRGNFPDRFSARQFPNYSSELNVNALLLGDSALYLCASSLLGENTEAFFGQGTRLTVV.